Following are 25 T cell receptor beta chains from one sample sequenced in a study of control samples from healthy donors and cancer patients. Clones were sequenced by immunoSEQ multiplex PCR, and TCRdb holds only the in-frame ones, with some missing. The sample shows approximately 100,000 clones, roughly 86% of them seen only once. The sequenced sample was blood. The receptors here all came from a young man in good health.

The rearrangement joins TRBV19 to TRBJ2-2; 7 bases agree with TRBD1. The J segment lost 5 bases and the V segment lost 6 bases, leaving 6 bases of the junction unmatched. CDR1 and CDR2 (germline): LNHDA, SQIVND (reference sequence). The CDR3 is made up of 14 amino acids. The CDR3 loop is CASREGGKTGELFF. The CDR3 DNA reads TGTGCCAGTAGAGAAGGGGGCAAGACCGGGGAGCTGTTTTTT.

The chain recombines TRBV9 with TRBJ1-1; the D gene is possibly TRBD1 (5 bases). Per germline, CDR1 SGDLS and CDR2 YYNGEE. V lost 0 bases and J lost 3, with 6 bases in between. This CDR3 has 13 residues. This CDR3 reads CASSVGGHTEAFF. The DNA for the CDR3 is TGTGCCAGCAGCGTAGGGGGACACACTGAAGCTTTCTTT.

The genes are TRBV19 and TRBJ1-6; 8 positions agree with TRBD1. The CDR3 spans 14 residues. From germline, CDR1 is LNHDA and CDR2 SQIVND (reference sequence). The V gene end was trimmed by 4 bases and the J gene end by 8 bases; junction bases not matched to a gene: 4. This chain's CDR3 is CASSTTGVDSPLHF. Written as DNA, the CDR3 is TGTGCCAGTAGTACGACAGGGGTGGATTCACCCCTCCACTTT.

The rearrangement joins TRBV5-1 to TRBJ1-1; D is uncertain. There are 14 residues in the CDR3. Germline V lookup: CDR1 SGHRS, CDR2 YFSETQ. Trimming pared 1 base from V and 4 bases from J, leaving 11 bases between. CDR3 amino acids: CASSLSAGSTEAFF. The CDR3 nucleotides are TGCGCCAGCAGCTTGTCCGCAGGTAGCACTGAAGCTTTCTTT.

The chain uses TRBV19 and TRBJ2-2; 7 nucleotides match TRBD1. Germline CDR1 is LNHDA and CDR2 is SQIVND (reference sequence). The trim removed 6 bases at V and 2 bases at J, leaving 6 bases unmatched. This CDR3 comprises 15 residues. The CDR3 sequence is CASRTGRLNTGELFF. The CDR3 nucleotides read TGTGCCAGTAGGACAGGGCGACTTAACACCGGGGAGCTGTTTTTT.

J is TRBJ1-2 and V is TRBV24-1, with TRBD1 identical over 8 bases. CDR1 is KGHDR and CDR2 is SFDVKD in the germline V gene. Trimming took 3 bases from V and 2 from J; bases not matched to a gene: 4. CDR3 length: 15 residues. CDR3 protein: CATSDPTGENYGYTF. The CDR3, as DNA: TGTGCCACCAGTGATCCGACAGGGGAGAACTATGGCTACACCTTC.

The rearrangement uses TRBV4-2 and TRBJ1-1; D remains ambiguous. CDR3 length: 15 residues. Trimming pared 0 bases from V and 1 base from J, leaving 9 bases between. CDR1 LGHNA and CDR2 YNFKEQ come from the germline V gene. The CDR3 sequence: CASSQEPPPNTEAFF. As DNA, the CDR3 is TGTGCCAGCAGCCAAGAGCCCCCTCCGAACACTGAAGCTTTCTTT.

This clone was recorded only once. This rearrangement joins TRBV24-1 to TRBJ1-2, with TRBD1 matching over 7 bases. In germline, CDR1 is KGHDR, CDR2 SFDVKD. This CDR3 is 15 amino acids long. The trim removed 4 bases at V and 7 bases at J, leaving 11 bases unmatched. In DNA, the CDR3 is TGTGCCACCAGTGACATAGGACAGGACCCCCCTGGCTACACCTTC. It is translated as CATSDIGQDPPGYTF.

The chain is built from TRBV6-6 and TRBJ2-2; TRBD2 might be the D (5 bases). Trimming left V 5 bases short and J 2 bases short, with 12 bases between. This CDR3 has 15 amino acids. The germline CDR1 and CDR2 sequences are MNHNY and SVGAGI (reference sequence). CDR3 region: CASSRPDYNTGELFF. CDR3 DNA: TGTGCCAGCAGTCGACCAGACTATAACACCGGGGAGCTGTTTTTT.

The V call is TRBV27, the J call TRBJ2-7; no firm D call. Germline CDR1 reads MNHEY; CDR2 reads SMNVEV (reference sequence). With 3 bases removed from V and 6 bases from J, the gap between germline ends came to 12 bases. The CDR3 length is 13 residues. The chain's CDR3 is CASSFDRPLEQYV. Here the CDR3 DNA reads TGTGCCAGCAGTTTCGACCGCCCGCTCGAGCAGTACGTC.

The CDR3: CAITGTASGSPLHF. The CDR3 DNA reads as TGTGCCATCACCGGGACAGCATCTGGGTCACCCCTCCACTTT. The chain is built from TRBV10-3 and TRBJ1-6; 7 positions agree with TRBD1. CDR1 ENHRY and CDR2 SYGVKD come from the germline V gene. The trim removed 7 bases at V and 10 bases at J, leaving 10 bases unmatched. There are 14 residues in the CDR3.

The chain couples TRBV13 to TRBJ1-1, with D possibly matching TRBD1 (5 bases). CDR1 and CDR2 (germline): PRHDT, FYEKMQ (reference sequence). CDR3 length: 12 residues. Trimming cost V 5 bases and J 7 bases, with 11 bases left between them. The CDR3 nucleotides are TGTGCCAGCAGCGCCCGAGACAGTGAAGCTTTCTTT. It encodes CASSARDSEAFF.

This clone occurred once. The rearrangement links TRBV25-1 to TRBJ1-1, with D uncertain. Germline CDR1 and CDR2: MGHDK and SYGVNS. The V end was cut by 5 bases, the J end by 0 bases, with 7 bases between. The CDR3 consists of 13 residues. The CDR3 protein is CASSPSLNTEAFF. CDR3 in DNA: TGTGCCAGCAGTCCCTCATTGAACACTGAAGCTTTCTTT.

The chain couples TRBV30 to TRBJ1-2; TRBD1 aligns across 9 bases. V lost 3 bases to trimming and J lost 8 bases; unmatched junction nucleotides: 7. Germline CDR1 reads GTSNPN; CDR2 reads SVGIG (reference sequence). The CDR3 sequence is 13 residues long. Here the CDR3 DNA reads TGTGCCTGGAGCCGGACAGGGGTGAACGGCTACACCTTC. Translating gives CAWSRTGVNGYTF.

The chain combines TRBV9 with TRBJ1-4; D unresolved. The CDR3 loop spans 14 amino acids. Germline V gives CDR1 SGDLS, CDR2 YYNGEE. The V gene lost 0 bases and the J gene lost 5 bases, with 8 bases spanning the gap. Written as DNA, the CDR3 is TGTGCCAGCAGCGTAGATGGGCTGAATGAAAAACTGTTTTTT. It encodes CASSVDGLNEKLFF. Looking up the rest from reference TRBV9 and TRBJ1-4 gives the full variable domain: DSGVTQTPKHLITATGQRVTLRCSPRSGDLSVYWYQQSLDQGLQFLIQYYNGEERAKGNILERFSAQQFPDLHSELNLSSLELGDSALYFCASSVDGLNEKLFFGSGTQLSVL.

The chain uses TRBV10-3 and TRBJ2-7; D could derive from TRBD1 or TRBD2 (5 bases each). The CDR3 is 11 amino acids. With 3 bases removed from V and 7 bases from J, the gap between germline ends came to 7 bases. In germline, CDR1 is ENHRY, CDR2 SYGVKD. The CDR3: CAISDWGEQYV. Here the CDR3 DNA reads TGTGCCATCAGTGATTGGGGGGAGCAGTACGTC.

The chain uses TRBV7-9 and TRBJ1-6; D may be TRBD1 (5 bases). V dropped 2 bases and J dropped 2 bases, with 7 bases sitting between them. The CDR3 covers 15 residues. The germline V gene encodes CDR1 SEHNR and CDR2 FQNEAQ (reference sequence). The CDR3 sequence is CASSLLGPYNSPLHF. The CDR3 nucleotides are TGTGCCAGCAGCTTACTGGGACCCTATAATTCACCCCTCCACTTT.

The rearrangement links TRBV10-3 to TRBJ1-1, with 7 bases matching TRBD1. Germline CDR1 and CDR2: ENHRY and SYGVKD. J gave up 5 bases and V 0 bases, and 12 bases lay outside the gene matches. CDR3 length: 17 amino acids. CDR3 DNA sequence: TGTGCCATCAGTGAGTCTAAAGGGGGCGTCGGTAAAACTGAAGCTTTCTTT. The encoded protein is CAISESKGGVGKTEAFF.

The CDR3 is CASSSQDLGEAFF. CDR3 nucleotide sequence: TGCGCCAGCAGCTCGCAAGATCTGGGTGAAGCTTTCTTT. The chain has TRBV5-1 and TRBJ1-1; D ambiguous. This CDR3 has 13 residues. Germline CDR1 is SGHRS and CDR2 is YFSETQ. Trimming cost V 3 bases and J 7 bases, with 13 bases left between them.

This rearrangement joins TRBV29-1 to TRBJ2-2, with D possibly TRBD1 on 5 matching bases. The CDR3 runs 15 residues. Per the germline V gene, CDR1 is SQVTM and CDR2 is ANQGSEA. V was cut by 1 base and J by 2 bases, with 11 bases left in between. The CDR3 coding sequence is TGCAGCGTTGAAGGGGCAGGGATAAACACCGGGGAGCTGTTTTTT. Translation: CSVEGAGINTGELFF.

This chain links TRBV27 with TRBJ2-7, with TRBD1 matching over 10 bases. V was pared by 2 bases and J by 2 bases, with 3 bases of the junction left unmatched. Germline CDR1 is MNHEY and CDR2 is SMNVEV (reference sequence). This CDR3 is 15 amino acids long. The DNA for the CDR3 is TGTGCCAGCAGTTTAAAAGGACAGGGGGCCTACGAGCAGTACGTC. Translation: CASSLKGQGAYEQYV.

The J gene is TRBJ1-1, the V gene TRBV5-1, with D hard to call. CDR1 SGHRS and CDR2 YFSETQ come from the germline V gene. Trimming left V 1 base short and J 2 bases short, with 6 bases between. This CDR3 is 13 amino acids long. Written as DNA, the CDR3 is TGCGCCAGCAGCTTGACACCTAACACTGAAGCTTTCTTT. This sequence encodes CASSLTPNTEAFF.

CDR3 sequence reads: CASSLDDYGYTF. CDR3 sequence (DNA): TGTGCCAGCAGCTTGGATGACTATGGCTACACCTTC. This rearrangement joins TRBV7-9 to TRBJ1-2; the D is unclear. CDR1 is SEHNR and CDR2 is FQNEAQ in the germline V gene (reference sequence). CDR3 length: 12 amino acids. The ends were cut back, 3 bases at V and 3 bases at J, with 5 bases in the middle.

The chain's CDR3 is CASALSGGRFYEQYF. In DNA form, the CDR3 reads TGTGCCAGCGCCCTCAGCGGGGGCCGTTTCTACGAGCAGTACTTC. This rearrangement joins TRBV27 to TRBJ2-7, with 8 bases aligning to TRBD2. Germline values: CDR1 MNHEY, CDR2 SMNVEV (reference sequence). The CDR3 is 15 amino acids. Trimming removed 8 bases from V and 3 bases from J; junction bases left unmatched: 12.

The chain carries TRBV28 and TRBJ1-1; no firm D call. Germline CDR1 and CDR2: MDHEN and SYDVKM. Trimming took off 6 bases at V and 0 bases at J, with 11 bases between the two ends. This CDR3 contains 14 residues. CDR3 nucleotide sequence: TGTGCCAGCAGGTCACTCTGGATGAACACTGAAGCTTTCTTT. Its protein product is CASRSLWMNTEAFF.